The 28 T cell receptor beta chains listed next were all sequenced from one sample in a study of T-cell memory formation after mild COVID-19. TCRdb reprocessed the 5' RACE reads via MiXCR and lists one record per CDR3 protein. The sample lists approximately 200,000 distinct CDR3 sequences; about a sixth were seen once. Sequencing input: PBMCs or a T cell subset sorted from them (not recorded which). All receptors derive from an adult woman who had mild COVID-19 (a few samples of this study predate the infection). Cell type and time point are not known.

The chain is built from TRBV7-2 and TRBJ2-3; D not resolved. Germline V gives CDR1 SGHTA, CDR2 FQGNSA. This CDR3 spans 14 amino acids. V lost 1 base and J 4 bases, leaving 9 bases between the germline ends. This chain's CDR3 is CASSLVPEADTQYF. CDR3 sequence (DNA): TGTGCCAGCAGCTTAGTTCCAGAGGCAGATACGCAGTATTTT.

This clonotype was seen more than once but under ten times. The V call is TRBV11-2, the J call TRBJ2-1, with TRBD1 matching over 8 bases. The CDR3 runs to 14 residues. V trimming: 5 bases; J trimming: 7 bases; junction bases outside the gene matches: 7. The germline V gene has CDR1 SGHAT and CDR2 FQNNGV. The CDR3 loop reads CASSPGQGRNEQFF. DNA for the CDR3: TGTGCCAGCAGCCCCGGACAGGGTAGGAATGAGCAGTTCTTC.

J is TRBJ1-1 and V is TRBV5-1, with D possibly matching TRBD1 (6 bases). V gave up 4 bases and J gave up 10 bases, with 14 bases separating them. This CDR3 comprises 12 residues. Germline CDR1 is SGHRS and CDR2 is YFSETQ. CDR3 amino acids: CASSPQGGGAFF. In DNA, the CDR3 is TGCGCCAGCAGCCCACAGGGAGGGGGAGCTTTCTTT.

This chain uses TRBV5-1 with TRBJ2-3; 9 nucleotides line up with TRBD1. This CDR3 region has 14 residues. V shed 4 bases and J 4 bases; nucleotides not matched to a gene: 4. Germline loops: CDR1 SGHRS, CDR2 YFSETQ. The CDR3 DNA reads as TGCGCCAGCAGCCGGACAGGGGATCCAGATACGCAGTATTTT. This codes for CASSRTGDPDTQYF.

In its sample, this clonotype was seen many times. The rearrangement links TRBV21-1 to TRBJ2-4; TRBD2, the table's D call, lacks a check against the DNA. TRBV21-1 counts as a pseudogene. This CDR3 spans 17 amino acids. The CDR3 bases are TGTGCCAGCAGCAAAGGGTACCAGGGCCGAGCGGAAAACATTCAGTACTTC. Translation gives CASSKGYQGRAENIQYF.

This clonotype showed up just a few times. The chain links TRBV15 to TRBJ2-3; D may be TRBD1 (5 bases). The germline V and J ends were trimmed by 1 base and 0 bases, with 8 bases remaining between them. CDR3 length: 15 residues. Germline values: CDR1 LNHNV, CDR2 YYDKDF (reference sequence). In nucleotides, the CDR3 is TGTGCCACCAGCAGAGTTGACAGAAGCACAGATACGCAGTATTTT. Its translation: CATSRVDRSTDTQYF. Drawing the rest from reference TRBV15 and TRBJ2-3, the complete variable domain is DAMVIQNPRYQVTQFGKPVTLSCSQTLNHNVMYWYQQKSSQAPKLLFHYYDKDFNNEADTPDNFQSRRPNTSFCFLDIRSPGLGDTAMYLCATSRVDRSTDTQYFGPGTRLTVL.

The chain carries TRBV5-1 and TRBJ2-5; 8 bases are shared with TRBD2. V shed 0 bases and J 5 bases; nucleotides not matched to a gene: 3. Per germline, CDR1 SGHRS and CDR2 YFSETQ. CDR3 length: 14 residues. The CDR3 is CASSLDGTRETQYF. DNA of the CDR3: TGCGCCAGCAGCTTGGATGGGACTAGGGAGACCCAGTACTTC.

CDR3 in DNA: TGCAGTGCTATAACAGGGACTCCAGAGACCCAGTACTTC. Its translation is CSAITGTPETQYF. The rearrangement links TRBV20-1 to TRBJ2-5; D tentatively fits TRBD1 or TRBD2 (6 bases each). Germline V CDR1 and CDR2: DFQATT, SNEGSKA (reference sequence). CDR3 length equals 13 residues. Trimming left V 4 bases short and J 4 bases short, with 13 bases between.

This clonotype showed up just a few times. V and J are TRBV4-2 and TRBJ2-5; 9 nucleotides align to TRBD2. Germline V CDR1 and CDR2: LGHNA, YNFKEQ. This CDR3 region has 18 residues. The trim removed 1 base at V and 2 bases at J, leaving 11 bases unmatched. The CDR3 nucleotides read TGTGCCAGCAGCCAAGGAAGAGCGGGGGGAGAACCTCAAGAGACCCAGTACTTC. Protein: CASSQGRAGGEPQETQYF.

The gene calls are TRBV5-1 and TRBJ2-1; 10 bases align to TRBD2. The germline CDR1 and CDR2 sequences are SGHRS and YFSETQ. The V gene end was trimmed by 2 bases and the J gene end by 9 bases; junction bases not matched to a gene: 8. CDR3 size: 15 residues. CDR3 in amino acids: CASSFLAGAPGEQFF. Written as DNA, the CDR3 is TGCGCCAGCAGCTTTCTAGCGGGGGCCCCTGGTGAGCAGTTCTTC.

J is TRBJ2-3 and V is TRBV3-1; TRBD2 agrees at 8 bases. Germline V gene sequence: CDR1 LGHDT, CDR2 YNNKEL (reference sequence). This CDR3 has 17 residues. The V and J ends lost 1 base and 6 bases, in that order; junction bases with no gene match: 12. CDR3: CASSQGAGVAGKDTQYF. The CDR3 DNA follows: TGTGCCAGCAGCCAAGGAGCTGGGGTAGCGGGGAAGGATACGCAGTATTTT.

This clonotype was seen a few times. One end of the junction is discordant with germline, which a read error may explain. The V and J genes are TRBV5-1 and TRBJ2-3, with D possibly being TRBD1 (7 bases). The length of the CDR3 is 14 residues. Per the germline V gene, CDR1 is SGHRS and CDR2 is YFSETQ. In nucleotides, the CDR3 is TGCGCCAGCAACCCGACAGGGAGGATGGGACGCAGTCTCTTT. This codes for CASNPTGRMGRSLF. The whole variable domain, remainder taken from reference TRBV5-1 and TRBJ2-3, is KAGVTQTPRYLIKTRGQQVTLSCSPISGHRSVSWYQQTPGQGLQFLFEYFSETQRNKGNFPGRFSGRQFSNSRSEMNVSTLELGDSALYLCASNPTGRMGRSLFGPGTRLTVL.

The CDR3 sequence is CASSFLWGDIQYF. The DNA for the CDR3 is TGTGCCAGCAGCTTTTTGTGGGGGGACATTCAGTACTTC. The chain uses TRBV11-2 and TRBJ2-4; D might be TRBD2 (6 bases). The CDR3 consists of 13 residues. Germline V gives CDR1 SGHAT, CDR2 FQNNGV. V was trimmed by 3 bases and J by 8 bases, leaving 11 bases between them.

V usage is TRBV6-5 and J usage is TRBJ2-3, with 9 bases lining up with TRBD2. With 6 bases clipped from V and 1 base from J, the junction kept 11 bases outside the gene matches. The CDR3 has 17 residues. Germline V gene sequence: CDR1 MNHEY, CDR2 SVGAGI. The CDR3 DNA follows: TGTGCCAGCAGACGTCAGTGGCGGGGGGGCCGCACAGATACGCAGTATTTT. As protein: CASRRQWRGGRTDTQYF.

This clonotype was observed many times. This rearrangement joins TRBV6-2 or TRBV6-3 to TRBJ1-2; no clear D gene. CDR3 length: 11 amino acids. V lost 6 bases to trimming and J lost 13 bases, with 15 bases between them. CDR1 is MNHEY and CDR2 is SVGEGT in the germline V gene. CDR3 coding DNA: TGTGCCAGCAGCCCTGGACCGAGCTCCACCTTC. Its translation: CASSPGPSSTF.

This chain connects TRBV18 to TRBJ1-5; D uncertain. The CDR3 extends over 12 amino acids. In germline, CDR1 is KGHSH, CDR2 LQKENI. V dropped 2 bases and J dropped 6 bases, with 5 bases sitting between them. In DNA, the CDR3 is TGTGCCAGCTCACCAGGTTCTCAGCCCCAGCATTTT. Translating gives CASSPGSQPQHF.

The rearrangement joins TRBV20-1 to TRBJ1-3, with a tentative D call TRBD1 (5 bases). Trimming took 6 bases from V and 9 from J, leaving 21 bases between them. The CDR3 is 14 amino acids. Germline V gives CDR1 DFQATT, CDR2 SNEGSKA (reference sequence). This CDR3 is CSAQVGSAGGTIYF. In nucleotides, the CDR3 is TGCAGTGCCCAAGTAGGCAGTGCCGGGGGCACCATATATTTT.

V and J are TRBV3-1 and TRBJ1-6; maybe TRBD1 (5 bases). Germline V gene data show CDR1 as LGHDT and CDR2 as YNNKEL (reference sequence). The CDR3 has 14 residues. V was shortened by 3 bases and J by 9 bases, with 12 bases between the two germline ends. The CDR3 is CASSHDSIVSPLHF. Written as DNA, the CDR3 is TGTGCCAGCAGCCACGACAGTATTGTTTCACCCCTCCACTTT.

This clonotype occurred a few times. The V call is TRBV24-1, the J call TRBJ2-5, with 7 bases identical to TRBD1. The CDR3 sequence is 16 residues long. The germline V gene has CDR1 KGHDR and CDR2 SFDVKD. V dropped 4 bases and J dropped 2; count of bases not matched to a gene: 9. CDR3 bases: TGTGCCACCAGTGAGACTACAGGGGCGCGACAAGAGACCCAGTACTTC. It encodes CATSETTGARQETQYF.

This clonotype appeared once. CDR3 sequence: CASSEYQGPFGEQYF. In DNA, the CDR3 is TGTGCCAGCAGTGAATATCAGGGACCCTTCGGGGAGCAGTACTTC. This rearrangement joins TRBV25-1 to TRBJ2-7; D tentatively fits TRBD1 or TRBD2 (5 bases each). Germline V gives CDR1 MGHDK, CDR2 SYGVNS. The CDR3 length is 15 residues. Deletions cut 0 bases from V and 7 bases from J, with 16 bases between.

CDR3 sequence (DNA): TGTGCCAGTAGTAGCGTGGGTTCACCCCTCCACTTT. Protein product: CASSSVGSPLHF. The chain uses TRBV19 and TRBJ1-6, with no clear D. The V and J ends lost 4 bases and 9 bases respectively, with 7 bases between them. The CDR3 has 12 residues. From germline, CDR1 is LNHDA and CDR2 SQIVND (reference sequence). Full variable domain (outside the CDR3, taken from reference TRBV19 and TRBJ1-6): DGGITQSPKYLFRKEGQNVTLSCEQNLNHDAMYWYRQDPGQGLRLIYYSQIVNDFQKGDIAEGYSVSREKKESFPLTVTSAQKNPTAFYLCASSSVGSPLHFGNGTRLTVT.

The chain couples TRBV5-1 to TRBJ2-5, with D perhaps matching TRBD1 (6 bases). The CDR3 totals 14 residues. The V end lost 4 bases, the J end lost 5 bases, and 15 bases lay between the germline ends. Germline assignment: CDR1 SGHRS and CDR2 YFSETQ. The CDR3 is CASSRRQASETQYF. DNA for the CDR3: TGCGCCAGCAGCCGGAGACAGGCTTCGGAGACCCAGTACTTC.

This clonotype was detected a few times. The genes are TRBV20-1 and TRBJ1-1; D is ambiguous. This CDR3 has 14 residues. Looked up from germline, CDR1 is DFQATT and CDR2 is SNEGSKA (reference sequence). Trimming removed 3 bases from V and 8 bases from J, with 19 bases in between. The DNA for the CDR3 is TGCAGTGCTAGCAAGGACGCTGGGCATGGGGAAGCTTTCTTT. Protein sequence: CSASKDAGHGEAFF.

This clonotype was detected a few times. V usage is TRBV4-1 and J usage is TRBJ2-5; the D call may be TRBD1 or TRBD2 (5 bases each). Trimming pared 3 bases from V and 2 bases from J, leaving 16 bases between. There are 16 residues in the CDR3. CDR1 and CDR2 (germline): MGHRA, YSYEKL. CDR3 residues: CASSQIGRDHQETQYF. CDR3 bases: TGCGCCAGCAGCCAGATAGGCAGGGACCATCAAGAGACCCAGTACTTC.

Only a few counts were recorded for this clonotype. The CDR3 DNA follows: TGTGCCAGCAGTCAGCGGCGTGGTCCTGGACAGCGCTTCTACGAGCAGTACTTC. Its translation: CASSQRRGPGQRFYEQYF. The chain has TRBV11-3 and TRBJ2-7, with D possibly matching TRBD1 (6 bases). CDR1 is SGHNT, CDR2 YENEEA, per germline. The V and J ends lost 6 bases and 3 bases respectively, with 27 bases between them. The CDR3 runs to 18 residues.

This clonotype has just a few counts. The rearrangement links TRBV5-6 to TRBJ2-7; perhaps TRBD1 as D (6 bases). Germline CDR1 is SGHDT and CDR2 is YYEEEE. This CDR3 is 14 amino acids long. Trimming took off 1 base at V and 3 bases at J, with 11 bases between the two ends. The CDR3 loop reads CASSLPGQDYEQYF. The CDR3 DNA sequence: TGTGCCAGCAGCTTGCCGGGACAAGACTACGAGCAGTACTTC. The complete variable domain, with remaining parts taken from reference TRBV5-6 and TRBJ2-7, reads DAGVTQSPTHLIKTRGQQVTLRCSPKSGHDTVSWYQQALGQGPQFIFQYYEEEERQRGNFPDRFSGHQFPNYSSELNVNALLLGDSALYLCASSLPGQDYEQYFGPGTRLTVT.

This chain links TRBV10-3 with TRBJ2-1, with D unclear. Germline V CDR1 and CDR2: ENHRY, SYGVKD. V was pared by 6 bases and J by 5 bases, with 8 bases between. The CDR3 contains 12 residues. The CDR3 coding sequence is TGTGCCATCAGAGCAGGTGACAATGAGCAGTTCTTC. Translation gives CAIRAGDNEQFF.

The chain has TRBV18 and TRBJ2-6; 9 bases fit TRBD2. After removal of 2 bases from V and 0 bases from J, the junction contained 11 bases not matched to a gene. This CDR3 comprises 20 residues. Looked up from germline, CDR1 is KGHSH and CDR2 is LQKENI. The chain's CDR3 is CASSPRLVTSGSSGANVLTF. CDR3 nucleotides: TGTGCCAGCTCACCAAGACTAGTGACTAGCGGTTCCTCTGGGGCCAACGTCCTGACTTTC.